This is a list of T cell receptor beta chains from one sample in a study of cytomegalovirus exposure and HLA in healthy donors. Data came from immunoSEQ multiplex PCR; TCRdb stores just in-frame clones and leaves some out. The repertoire consists of some 140,000 clones, with about nine tenths occurring once and the leading ten covering about 2.7%. Input material: PBMCs. All receptors come from a man aged 18 to 29 in good health and CMV-seronegative. CDR3s include the opening cysteine and the closing phenylalanine or tryptophan. A D gene is named only where the DNA matches it firmly. Rows may omit the clone size; those that give it use once, few, many or a size class.

NA	NA	TRBV2	TRBJ1-5	CASSPSGTHNQPQHF	TGTGCCAGCAGTCCTTCAGGGACACACAATCAGCCCCAGCATTTT
once	TRBD1	TRBV5-1	TRBJ1-4	CASSLAGTGGEKLFF	TGCGCCAGCAGCTTGGCCGGGACAGGGGGAGAAAAACTGTTTTTT
NA	TRBD1	TRBV5-1	TRBJ2-5	CASSLAGTGEETQYF	TGCGCCAGCAGCTTGGCCGGGACAGGGGAAGAGACCCAGTACTTC
NA	TRBD2	TRBV7-8	TRBJ2-2	CASSFSGPPSGELFF	TGTGCCAGCAGCTTTAGCGGGCCCCCAAGCGGGGAGCTGTTTTTT
NA	TRBD1	TRBV19	TRBJ1-4	CASSGLDRINEKLFF	TGTGCCAGTAGTGGATTGGACAGGATAAATGAAAAACTGTTTTTT
NA	TRBD1	TRBV7-9	TRBJ1-5	CASSHDPKTGGDQPQHF	TGTGCCAGCAGTCACGACCCAAAGACAGGGGGAGATCAGCCCCAGCATTTT
NA	TRBD1	TRBV19	TRBJ1-5	CASSTRGQGFNQPQHF	TGTGCCAGTAGTACTCGGGGACAGGGCTTCAATCAGCCCCAGCATTTT
NA	NA	TRBV18	TRBJ1-6	CASSPFPIQGSSYNSPLHF	TGTGCCAGCTCACCATTCCCAATACAGGGTAGCTCCTATAATTCACCCCTCCACTTT
NA	NA	TRBV27	TRBJ2-3	CASSLQGWADTQYF	TGTGCCAGCAGTTTACAGGGCTGGGCAGATACGCAGTATTTT
NA	TRBD2	TRBV5-4	TRBJ2-7	CASSHPGGAGLEQYF	TGTGCCAGCAGCCACCCCGGGGGGGCGGGTCTCGAGCAGTACTTC
NA	TRBD2	TRBV4-1	TRBJ2-5	CASSQGSGIGETQYF	TGCGCCAGCAGCCAAGGGAGCGGGATAGGAGAGACCCAGTACTTC
NA	TRBD1	TRBV28	TRBJ2-7	CASSSTARQGINEQYF	TGTGCCAGCAGTTCAACCGCTCGACAGGGCATCAACGAGCAGTACTTC
NA	TRBD2	TRBV7-9	TRBJ2-3	CASASGLATDTQYF	TGTGCCAGCGCATCGGGACTAGCAACAGATACGCAGTATTTT
once	NA	TRBV4-3	TRBJ2-7	CASSQDPSFPFEQYF	TGCGCCAGCAGCCAAGATCCTAGCTTCCCCTTCGAGCAGTACTTC
NA	NA	TRBV21-1	TRBJ2-7	CASVSGRPAEQYF	TGTGCCAGCGTTAGCGGGAGGCCGGCCGAGCAGTACTTC
NA	TRBD1	TRBV7-9	TRBJ2-2	CASSTPSGTGYSTGELFF	TGTGCCAGCAGCACCCCCTCCGGGACAGGGTATTCCACCGGGGAGCTGTTTTTT
NA	NA	TRBV5-6	TRBJ1-1	CASSPLSQVGSEAFF	TGTGCCAGCAGCCCCCTATCGCAGGTAGGCTCTGAAGCTTTCTTT
NA	NA	TRBV6-5	TRBJ2-1	CASISTWNEQFF	TGTGCCAGCATTTCTACCTGGAATGAGCAGTTCTTC
NA	TRBD2	TRBV6-1	TRBJ2-2	CASASGPNTGELFF	TGTGCCAGTGCTAGCGGGCCGAACACCGGGGAGCTGTTTTTT
NA	NA	TRBV11-2	TRBJ2-7	CASRQIRGSLLSSSEQYF	TGTGCCAGCAGACAGATCAGGGGAAGCCTACTTAGCTCCTCCGAGCAGTACTTC
NA	TRBD2	TRBV4-3	TRBJ2-2	CASSHSEDQRDGELFF	TGCGCCAGCAGCCATTCAGAGGACCAGCGGGACGGGGAGCTGTTTTTT
once	TRBD1	TRBV19	TRBJ2-4	CASSSNRGYIQYF	TGTGCCAGTAGTTCAAACAGGGGATACATTCAGTACTTC
NA	NA	TRBV11-2	TRBJ2-5	CASSLVPSVETQYF	TGTGCCAGCAGCTTAGTGCCTAGCGTTGAGACCCAGTACTTC
NA	NA	TRBV12-1	TRBJ2-3	CASSNSGRPSTDTQYF	TGTGCCAGCAGCAATAGCGGGAGGCCTAGCACAGATACGCAGTATTTT
few	NA	TRBV19	TRBJ1-2	CASSMGGRGGYTF	TGTGCCAGTAGTATGGGAGGGCGCGGGGGCTACACCTTC
NA	NA	TRBV12-5	TRBJ2-1	CASGFGLDEQFF	TGTGCTAGTGGTTTTGGACTCGATGAGCAGTTCTTC
NA	NA	TRBV5-8	TRBJ2-1	CASSLLYAQGSTGKQFF	TGTGCCAGCAGCTTATTATACGCACAGGGAAGTACGGGCAAGCAGTTCTTC
NA	NA	TRBV6-5	TRBJ2-7	CASSHRVFGSYEQYF	TGTGCCAGCAGTCACAGGGTTTTCGGCTCCTACGAGCAGTACTTC
NA	NA	TRBV6-5	TRBJ1-1	CASAARTEAFF	TGTGCCAGCGCCGCGAGAACTGAAGCTTTCTTT
NA	TRBD1	TRBV5-4	TRBJ2-7	CASSQTGGYEQYF	TGTGCCAGCAGCCAGACAGGGGGCTACGAGCAGTACTTC
NA	NA	TRBV5-6	TRBJ1-2	CASSSIWGRAAGYTF	TGTGCCAGCAGCTCGATCTGGGGCAGGGCCGCCGGCTACACCTTC
NA	NA	TRBV28	TRBJ1-2	CASSLSTYGYTF	TGTGCCAGCAGTTTATCGACATATGGCTACACCTTC
NA	NA	TRBV25-1	TRBJ2-1	CASLGGFSGDEQFF	TGTGCCAGCCTAGGAGGGTTCTCGGGAGATGAGCAGTTCTTC
NA	TRBD2	TRBV11-2	TRBJ2-7	CASSLDASGYEQYF	TGTGCCAGCAGCTTAGACGCTAGCGGCTACGAGCAGTACTTC
NA	TRBD1	TRBV14	TRBJ2-7	CASSQDRGQGPYEQYF	TGTGCCAGCAGCCAAGATCGGGGACAGGGGCCCTACGAGCAGTACTTC
NA	NA	TRBV7-6	TRBJ2-2	CASSQPIGPGNTGELFF	TGTGCCAGCAGCCAACCCATAGGTCCGGGTAACACCGGGGAGCTGTTTTTT
NA	TRBD2	TRBV6-5	TRBJ2-3	CASSQREGRTDTQYF	TGTGCCAGCAGCCAACGGGAGGGTAGGACAGATACGCAGTATTTT
NA	NA	TRBV5-1	TRBJ2-7	CASSLGGGTGTEQYF	TGCGCCAGCAGCTTGGGGGGAGGCACTGGGACCGAGCAGTACTTC
NA	NA	TRBV7-9	TRBJ2-7	CASSQSQASYEQYF	TGTGCCAGCAGCCAAAGCCAGGCCTCCTACGAGCAGTACTTC
NA	NA	TRBV7-6	TRBJ2-1	CASSYADREQFF	TGTGCCAGCAGCTATGCTGACAGGGAGCAGTTCTTC
NA	NA	TRBV28	TRBJ2-7	CASSFTGLQYEQYF	TGTGCCAGCAGTTTTACAGGGCTCCAATACGAGCAGTACTTC
NA	NA	TRBV5-1	TRBJ2-5	CASRLGDQETQYF	TGCGCCAGCCGCTTAGGAGACCAAGAGACCCAGTACTTC
NA	NA	TRBV5-1	TRBJ2-7	CASSPSYPGEQYF	TGCGCCAGCAGCCCTAGTTACCCGGGGGAGCAGTACTTC
NA	NA	TRBV6-6	TRBJ2-3	CASSSPSDTFSQYF	TGTGCCAGCAGTTCCCCATCGGACACCTTCTCGCAGTATTTT
NA	NA	TRBV10-3	TRBJ2-2	CAISERSAMNTGELFF	TGTGCCATCAGTGAGCGTAGCGCGATGAACACCGGGGAGCTGTTTTTT
NA	TRBD2	TRBV5-4	TRBJ2-7	CASSFPGGGRKIYEQYF	TGTGCCAGCAGCTTCCCCGGGGGGGGAAGGAAGATCTACGAGCAGTACTTC
NA	TRBD2	TRBV7-2	TRBJ2-1	CASSSGLATYNEQFF	TGTGCCAGCAGCTCGGGACTAGCGACCTACAATGAGCAGTTCTTC
NA	NA	TRBV9	TRBJ2-7	CASSVAGGDSYEQYF	TGTGCCAGCAGCGTAGCCGGGGGAGACTCCTACGAGCAGTACTTC
few	TRBD2	TRBV28	TRBJ2-6	CATSAGETSGANVLTF	TGTGCCACCTCGGCGGGCGAGACTAGCGGGGCCAACGTCCTGACTTTC
NA	TRBD2	TRBV9	TRBJ2-7	CASSPRAGRIYEQYF	TGTGCCAGCAGCCCTCGAGCGGGGCGAATCTACGAGCAGTACTTC
NA	NA	TRBV13	TRBJ2-7	CASSLGLRGAEGAPYEQYF	TGTGCCAGCAGCTTAGGCCTGCGCGGGGCAGAAGGGGCCCCCTACGAGCAGTACTTC